Detailed here is one T cell receptor beta chain. This entry is derived from a study of cytomegalovirus exposure and HLA in healthy donors. Turning to the study itself: The approximately 710 first-cohort repertoires and the 130 or so validation repertoires shared the same platform, a later analysis reported.

This CDR3 spans 15 amino acids. Germline loops: CDR1 LNHDA, CDR2 SQIVND (reference sequence). Between the trimmed V and J ends, which lost 7 bases and 7 bases, there was a span of 20 bases. Generated by immunoSEQ multiplex PCR, the TCRdb table keeps only in-frame clones and is missing some. The table has some 290,000 clones, nearly 90% seen once. The clonotype comes from a man aged 25 to 45 in good health and CMV-seronegative. The specimen sequenced was PBMCs. The chain employs TRBV19 and TRBJ2-1, with a possible D match to TRBD1 (5 bases). CDR3 amino acids: CASTAGQNFANEQFF. The CDR3 DNA follows: TGTGCCAGTACCGCAGGGCAGAACTTTGCAAATGAGCAGTTCTTC.